Listed below are T cell receptor beta chains from one sample, sequenced in a study of blood T cell repertoires in COVID-19. The data were produced by immunoSEQ multiplex PCR, yet TCRdb's version contains in-frame clones alone and is incomplete. The data hold 200,000 to 250,000 clones, with under 85% observed a single time. The sequenced material came from peripheral blood. The receptors here all came from a woman aged 40-49 years with active or convalescent COVID-19. Both conserved end residues are part of each CDR3. D genes are given only for firm matches. Some rows have no size entry. The others give once, few or many, or a class for an expanded clone.

J gene: TRBJ1-5; clone size: NA; V gene: TRBV11-2; D gene: NA; CDR3 DNA: TGTGCCAGCAGCTTAGAAGGGGCCCCCAATCAGCCCCAGCATTTT; CDR3 protein: CASSLEGAPNQPQHF
J gene: TRBJ1-1; clone size: few; V gene: TRBV4-1; D gene: TRBD1; CDR3 DNA: TGCGCCAGCAGCCGTAGGGGACAGGGGGAAACTGAAGCTTTCTTT; CDR3 protein: CASSRRGQGETEAFF
J gene: TRBJ1-6; clone size: NA; V gene: TRBV28; D gene: NA; CDR3 DNA: TGTGCCAGCAAGGACAGCTATAATTCACCCCTCCACTTT; CDR3 protein: CASKDSYNSPLHF
J gene: TRBJ1-2; clone size: NA; V gene: TRBV11-2; D gene: NA; CDR3 DNA: TGTGCCAGCCTCTCAGAGGGCGGCCACACCTTC; CDR3 protein: CASLSEGGHTF
J gene: TRBJ2-3; clone size: NA; V gene: TRBV11-2; D gene: TRBD2; CDR3 DNA: TGTGCCAGCAGCTTCTCGGGGGGGCGCCTGACAGATACGCAGTATTTT; CDR3 protein: CASSFSGGRLTDTQYF
J gene: TRBJ1-4; clone size: NA; V gene: TRBV5-6; D gene: NA; CDR3 DNA: TGTGCCAGCAGCTTCGGAGGGAATGAAAAACTGTTTTTT; CDR3 protein: CASSFGGNEKLFF
J gene: TRBJ2-1; clone size: NA; V gene: TRBV10-2; D gene: TRBD2; CDR3 DNA: TGCGCCAGCAGTGAGTCGACAGGGCTAGCGGGGGGGCCTGATGAGCAGTTCTTC; CDR3 protein: CASSESTGLAGGPDEQFF
J gene: TRBJ1-2; clone size: NA; V gene: TRBV7-9; D gene: NA; CDR3 DNA: TGTGCCAGCAGCTTGAGGAATGGCTACACCTTC; CDR3 protein: CASSLRNGYTF
J gene: TRBJ1-5; clone size: NA; V gene: TRBV11-2; D gene: TRBD1; CDR3 DNA: TGTGCCAGCAGCCAAACTTCCGGGACAGGCCAGCCCCAGCATTTT; CDR3 protein: CASSQTSGTGQPQHF
J gene: TRBJ1-3; clone size: NA; V gene: TRBV7-9; D gene: TRBD1; CDR3 DNA: TGTGCCAGCAGGAAAGGGACAGGCCTCTCTGGAAACACCATATATTTT; CDR3 protein: CASRKGTGLSGNTIYF
J gene: TRBJ2-5; clone size: NA; V gene: TRBV2; D gene: TRBD1; CDR3 DNA: TGTGCCAGCAGTTCCCAGGGGGCGGCGGAGACCCAGTACTTC; CDR3 protein: CASSSQGAAETQYF
J gene: TRBJ1-4; clone size: NA; V gene: TRBV29-1; D gene: NA; CDR3 DNA: TGCAGCGTTGTAGTCGGTGAAAAACTGTTTTTT; CDR3 protein: CSVVVGEKLFF
J gene: TRBJ1-1; clone size: NA; V gene: TRBV5-1; D gene: TRBD1; CDR3 DNA: TGCGCCAGCAGCACTGGACAGGGCAGCACTGAAGCTTTCTTT; CDR3 protein: CASSTGQGSTEAFF
J gene: TRBJ2-1; clone size: NA; V gene: TRBV7-9; D gene: TRBD1; CDR3 DNA: TGTGCCAGCAGCTTATCCGGGACAGCTTACAATGAGCAGTTCTTC; CDR3 protein: CASSLSGTAYNEQFF
J gene: TRBJ1-2; clone size: NA; V gene: TRBV10-3; D gene: NA; CDR3 DNA: TGTGCCATCATGGCCAGGGAAGCCTATGGCTACACCTTC; CDR3 protein: CAIMAREAYGYTF
J gene: TRBJ1-5; clone size: NA; V gene: TRBV19; D gene: NA; CDR3 DNA: TGTGCCAGTAGTATTCAAGGGCGGGGGGGGCAGCCCCAGCATTTT; CDR3 protein: CASSIQGRGGQPQHF
J gene: TRBJ2-5; clone size: NA; V gene: TRBV10-1; D gene: TRBD2; CDR3 DNA: TGCGCCAGCAGTGACCGAGCGGGGGACCAAGAGACCCAGTACTTC; CDR3 protein: CASSDRAGDQETQYF
J gene: TRBJ1-1; clone size: few; V gene: TRBV12-1; D gene: NA; CDR3 DNA: TGTGCCAGCAGCTTTGTGGAGTCTGAAGCTTTCTTT; CDR3 protein: CASSFVESEAFF
J gene: TRBJ1-1; clone size: NA; V gene: TRBV11-2; D gene: TRBD1; CDR3 DNA: TGTGCCAGCAGCACGGACAGGGGCGCTGAAGCTTTCTTT; CDR3 protein: CASSTDRGAEAFF
J gene: TRBJ2-6; clone size: NA; V gene: TRBV5-4; D gene: TRBD1; CDR3 DNA: TGTGCCAGCAGCCTACAGGGGGCGCATGGGGCCAACGTCCTGACTTTC; CDR3 protein: CASSLQGAHGANVLTF
J gene: TRBJ1-3; clone size: few; V gene: TRBV5-4; D gene: NA; CDR3 DNA: TGTGCCAGCAGCTTGAGCGGAAACACCATATATTTT; CDR3 protein: CASSLSGNTIYF
J gene: TRBJ2-3; clone size: NA; V gene: TRBV5-1; D gene: TRBD1; CDR3 DNA: TGCGCCAGCAGCCACGGACAGGGTGGACTCACAGATACGCAGTATTTT; CDR3 protein: CASSHGQGGLTDTQYF